One sample yielded the 29 T cell receptor beta chains listed below, sequenced in a study of human T cells and chemical hapten exposure. Indicated time point: patch test 3, about 24 weeks after DPC sensitization. Treatment specified: therapeutic diphenylcyclopropenone sensitization with weekly scalp DPC. TCRdb re-called the RACE reads through MiXCR, storing one row per CDR3 protein. The profile shows tens of thousands of distinct CDR3 sequences, 5.8% of them singletons. The sequences come from whole blood, collected in connection with sensitization to the hapten diphenylcyclopropenone (DPC). The source of these receptors is a man aged 30-40 years with alopecia areata. Some clones in this sample may be carry-over from other donors' samples.

This clonotype has a count of ten or more. The chain uses TRBV4-2 and TRBJ1-6; D remains ambiguous. The V gene lost 0 bases and the J gene lost 9 bases, with 12 bases spanning the gap. The CDR3 totals 15 residues. Germline assignment: CDR1 LGHNA and CDR2 YNFKEQ. The CDR3 region is CASSQERGALSPLHF. CDR3 coding DNA: TGTGCCAGCAGCCAAGAGCGGGGTGCCCTTTCACCCCTCCACTTT.

The CDR3 reads CASRRGGQSYNSPLHF. The CDR3, as DNA: TGTGCCAGCAGACGTGGGGGGCAATCCTATAATTCACCCCTCCACTTT. This sequence joins TRBV6-2 or TRBV6-3 and TRBJ1-6, with D possibly TRBD1 on 6 matching bases. In germline, CDR1 is MNHEY, CDR2 SVGEGT. CDR3 size: 16 residues. The ends were cut back, 6 bases at V and 1 base at J, with 13 bases in the middle.

This clonotype occurred many times. The rearrangement links TRBV10-3 to TRBJ2-7; D gene unclear. This CDR3 spans 13 amino acids. The V gene lost 10 bases and the J gene lost 1 base, with 14 bases spanning the gap. Germline CDR1 and CDR2: ENHRY and SYGVKD. The CDR3 here is CASRPGQSYEQYF. The CDR3 region has the DNA TGTGCCAGCAGACCGGGCCAGTCCTACGAGCAGTACTTC.

This clonotype came up many times. The chain joins TRBV12-3 or TRBV12-4 to TRBJ1-5; unclear D gene. Trimming took off 3 bases at V and 2 bases at J, with 11 bases between the two ends. The CDR3 sequence is 15 residues long. As DNA, the CDR3 is TGTGCCAGCAGTTTGCCCGGGGATGGCAATCAGCCCCAGCATTTT. Encoded protein: CASSLPGDGNQPQHF.

This clonotype was counted ten times or more. This chain links TRBV7-2 with TRBJ1-6, with TRBD1 matching over 8 bases. CDR1 and CDR2 from the germline V gene are SGHTA and FQGNSA. The CDR3 covers 15 residues. After removal of 6 bases from V and 12 bases from J, the junction contained 13 bases not matched to a gene. DNA of the CDR3: TGTGCCAGCAGTGGCAGGGGGCAGGGCCATTTACCCCTCCACTTT. It translates to CASSGRGQGHLPLHF. Supplemented by reference TRBV7-2 and TRBJ1-6, the full variable domain reads GAGVSQSPSNKVTEKGKDVELRCDPISGHTALYWYRQSLGQGLEFLIYFQGNSAPDKSGLPSDRFSAERTGGSVSTLTIQRTQQEDSAVYLCASSGRGQGHLPLHFGNGTRLTVT.

This clonotype is classed as medium-sized. The chain joins TRBV5-5 to TRBJ2-1, with D hard to call. Germline CDR1 is SGHKS and CDR2 is YYEKEE (reference sequence). The CDR3 spans 12 residues. Trimming pared 4 bases from V and 6 bases from J, leaving 8 bases between. CDR3 bases: TGTGCCAGCAGCCCTCTCCTCAATGAGCAGTTCTTC. Protein: CASSPLLNEQFF.

Many counts were recorded for this clonotype. This chain links TRBV12-3 or TRBV12-4 with TRBJ2-1, with 7 positions matching TRBD2. The CDR3 loop spans 15 amino acids. The J segment lost 5 bases and the V segment lost 3 bases, leaving 7 bases of the junction unmatched. The CDR3 region has the DNA TGTGCCAGCAGTTTCCGCGGGAGCGGCAACAATGAGCAGTTCTTC. Its translation is CASSFRGSGNNEQFF.

This clonotype occurred many times. This sequence joins TRBV12-3 or TRBV12-4 and TRBJ1-6; no definite D call. This CDR3 contains 13 residues. Trimming took 1 base from V and 10 from J, leaving 8 bases between them. The CDR3 nucleotides are TGTGCCAGCAGTTTAGATGGCACCTCACCCCTCCACTTT. Amino acids: CASSLDGTSPLHF.

In its sample, this clonotype was seen many times. The genes are TRBV7-9 and TRBJ2-7, with TRBD1 matching 7 bases. The CDR3 length is 14 residues. The ends lost 5 bases at V and 2 bases at J; junction bases unmatched: 6. Germline-derived CDR1 and CDR2 are SEHNR and FQNEAQ (reference sequence). The CDR3 bases are TGTGCCAGCAGCATTTGGACAGGACCCTACGAGCAGTACTTC. Translating it yields CASSIWTGPYEQYF.

This clonotype was recorded at least ten times. This chain links TRBV20-1 with TRBJ1-3; D is ambiguous. The V gene lost 3 bases and the J gene lost 4 bases, with 10 bases spanning the gap. The germline CDR1 and CDR2 sequences are DFQATT and SNEGSKA (reference sequence). This CDR3 spans 13 amino acids. This CDR3 reads CSASGPEGNTIYF. CDR3 nucleotide sequence: TGCAGTGCTAGTGGCCCGGAGGGAAACACCATATATTTT.

This clonotype has at least ten counts. The V call is TRBV12-3 or TRBV12-4, the J call TRBJ1-5, with TRBD1 matching 11 bases. V shed 1 base, J shed 5 bases, and the junction held 7 bases outside the gene matches. The CDR3 extends over 17 amino acids. The CDR3: CASSLEMWTGGDQPQHF. DNA of the CDR3: TGTGCCAGCAGTTTAGAGATGTGGACAGGGGGCGATCAGCCCCAGCATTTT.

This clonotype was counted many times. V gene TRBV6-2 or TRBV6-3 combines with J gene TRBJ2-3; TRBD1 matches at 7 bases. The germline gives CDR1 MNHEY, CDR2 SVGEGT. The CDR3 sequence is 14 residues long. Unmatched junction bases numbered 3, after V lost 2 bases and J lost 4 bases. The CDR3: CASSYGDSSDTQYF. The CDR3 coding sequence is TGTGCCAGCAGTTACGGGGACAGTTCAGATACGCAGTATTTT.

This clonotype was observed many times. CDR3 nucleotides: TGTGCCAGCAGCATAGACAGGTTCACTGAAGCTTTCTTT. The encoded protein is CASSIDRFTEAFF. The genes are TRBV7-9 and TRBJ1-1; TRBD1 might be the D (6 bases). The CDR3 covers 13 residues. Germline V CDR1 and CDR2: SEHNR, FQNEAQ (reference sequence). Trimming pared 5 bases from V and 4 bases from J, leaving 11 bases between. Complete variable domain (other parts from reference TRBV7-9 and TRBJ1-1): DTGVSQNPRHKITKRGQNVTFRCDPISEHNRLYWYRQTLGQGPEFLTYFQNEAQLEKSRLLSDRFSAERPKGSFSTLEIQRTEQGDSAMYLCASSIDRFTEAFFGQGTRLTVV.

This chain connects TRBV4-3 to TRBJ2-1; D might be TRBD2 (6 bases). V was clipped by 4 bases and J by 5 bases, with 18 bases between them. CDR1 and CDR2 from the germline V gene are LGHNA and YSLEER. CDR3 size: 16 residues. CDR3 nucleotide sequence: TGCGCCAGCAGCCCTTGGCGGGACTCGGATAACAATGAGCAGTTCTTC. It is translated as CASSPWRDSDNNEQFF.

The table lists this clonotype with many counts. The chain carries TRBV13 and TRBJ2-1, with 9 bases identical to TRBD2. Germline lookup yields CDR1 PRHDT and CDR2 FYEKMQ (reference sequence). This CDR3 is 17 amino acids long. J was trimmed by 5 bases and V by 4 bases; bases with no gene match: 12. The CDR3 region is CASSSARLAGYHNEQFF. Here the CDR3 DNA reads TGTGCCAGCAGCTCTGCCCGGCTAGCGGGGTATCACAATGAGCAGTTCTTC. Full variable domain (rest looked up from reference TRBV13 and TRBJ2-1): AAGVIQSPRHLIKEKRETATLKCYPIPRHDTVYWYQQGPGQDPQFLISFYEKMQSDKGSIPDRFSAQQFSDYHSELNMSSLELGDSALYFCASSSARLAGYHNEQFFGPGTRLTVL.

The chain uses TRBV30 and TRBJ1-3; no firm D call. The V end was cut by 8 bases, the J end by 0 bases, with 11 bases between. Germline values: CDR1 GTSNPN, CDR2 SVGIG (reference sequence). The CDR3 runs to 13 residues. CDR3 sequence reads: CARNHNSGNTIYF. CDR3 bases: TGTGCCCGGAATCACAACTCTGGAAACACCATATATTTT. Looking up the rest from reference TRBV30 and TRBJ1-3 gives the full variable domain: SQTIHQWPATLVQPVGSPLSLECTVEGTSNPNLYWYRQAAGRGLQLLFYSVGIGQISSEVPQNLSASRPQDRQFILSSKKLLLSDSGFYLCARNHNSGNTIYFGEGSWLTVV.

This clonotype was counted many times. The chain couples TRBV6-4 to TRBJ1-1, with D possibly matching TRBD1 (5 bases). V lost 7 bases and J 0 bases, leaving 9 bases between the germline ends. Per the germline V gene, CDR1 is MRHNA and CDR2 is SNTAGT. The CDR3 has 13 residues. The CDR3: CASKAGMNTEAFF. As DNA, the CDR3 is TGTGCCAGCAAGGCAGGGATGAACACTGAAGCTTTCTTT.

The chain has TRBV28 and TRBJ2-6, with D perhaps being TRBD1 or TRBD2 (5 bases each). CDR1 is MDHEN and CDR2 is SYDVKM in the germline V gene. This CDR3 has 16 residues. V was trimmed by 6 bases and J by 4 bases, leaving 16 bases between them. As DNA, the CDR3 is TGTGCCAGCAGGCGGACACTAGGTCTCGGGGCCAACGTCCTGACTTTC. It codes for CASRRTLGLGANVLTF.

This clonotype was detected many times. The chain couples TRBV20-1 to TRBJ2-4; no reliable D call. V was shortened by 2 bases and J by 0 bases, with 11 bases between the two germline ends. CDR3 size: 15 residues. Germline V gene sequence: CDR1 DFQATT, CDR2 SNEGSKA (reference sequence). The CDR3 sequence is CSARLTQLAKNIQYF. CDR3 nucleotides: TGCAGTGCTAGATTGACCCAACTAGCCAAAAACATTCAGTACTTC.

This clonotype was found many times. This chain joins TRBV27 and TRBJ2-6; D is uncertain. V was trimmed by 1 base and J by 0 bases, leaving 4 bases between them. Germline V gene data show CDR1 as MNHEY and CDR2 as SMNVEV (reference sequence). The CDR3 is 15 amino acids. CDR3 DNA sequence: TGTGCCAGCAGTTTATGGACCTCTGGGGCCAACGTCCTGACTTTC. Protein: CASSLWTSGANVLTF.

The CDR3 sequence: CSASQGDRNYGYTF. DNA of the CDR3: TGCAGTGCCTCTCAGGGGGACAGGAACTATGGCTACACCTTC. The chain recombines TRBV20-1 with TRBJ1-2; 8 bases are shared with TRBD1. CDR3 length: 14 amino acids. Germline V gives CDR1 DFQATT, CDR2 SNEGSKA (reference sequence). V dropped 6 bases and J dropped 2; count of bases not matched to a gene: 8.

This clonotype was recorded at least ten times. The rearrangement uses TRBV30 and TRBJ2-5; possibly TRBD2 for D (6 bases). With 3 bases removed from V and 2 bases from J, the gap between germline ends came to 7 bases. Germline CDR1 reads GTSNPN; CDR2 reads SVGIG (reference sequence). The CDR3 extends over 12 amino acids. The CDR3 nucleotides are TGTGCCTGGAGCCTAGCGCAAGAGACCCAGTACTTC. As protein: CAWSLAQETQYF.

This clonotype came up many times. The chain recombines TRBV3-1 with TRBJ1-5, with D possibly matching TRBD1 (5 bases). In germline, CDR1 is LGHDT, CDR2 YNNKEL (reference sequence). Trimming shortened V by 5 bases and J by 4 bases, and 12 bases separated the two germline ends. The CDR3 sequence is 14 residues long. The CDR3 DNA reads as TGTGCCAGCAGCGCCCGGGACCGAAATCAGCCCCAGCATTTT. This encodes CASSARDRNQPQHF.

This clonotype was seen repeatedly, ten times or more. The rearrangement uses TRBV24-1 and TRBJ1-2, with D possibly matching TRBD1 (6 bases). Germline loops: CDR1 KGHDR, CDR2 SFDVKD. V dropped 2 bases and J dropped 4 bases, with 16 bases sitting between them. This CDR3 spans 16 amino acids. The CDR3 loop is CATSDSRVGGAYGYTF. The CDR3 nucleotides are TGTGCCACCAGTGATTCGCGAGTGGGGGGCGCCTATGGCTACACCTTC.

This clonotype was detected ten times or more. The chain links TRBV5-5 to TRBJ1-2, with D uncertain. CDR3 size: 13 residues. Germline lookup yields CDR1 SGHKS and CDR2 YYEKEE (reference sequence). The ends were cut back, 1 base at V and 6 bases at J, with 10 bases in the middle. The CDR3, as DNA: TGTGCCAGCAGCTTGCCGGGTCGTAATGGCTACACCTTC. Its protein is CASSLPGRNGYTF.

This clonotype has a count of ten or more. The limits of the CDR3 on the DNA are not certain, so only TCRdb's listed CDR3 is given. This chain connects TRBV7-2 to TRBJ2-3; the D call TRBD1 from the table was never checked on the DNA. CDR1 is SGHTA, CDR2 FQGNSA, per germline. Including both end residues, the CDR3 is 19 amino acids long. The chain's CDR3 is CAVYLCASTRDRGPDTQYF.

This clonotype was detected a few times. The gene calls are TRBV7-3 and TRBJ2-2; D is uncertain. V was shortened by 2 bases and J by 6 bases, with 7 bases between the two germline ends. CDR3 length: 13 amino acids. Germline assignment: CDR1 SGHTA and CDR2 FQGTGA. The CDR3, as DNA: TGTGCCAGCAGCTTATCTGCTGCCGGGGAGCTGTTTTTT. Protein product: CASSLSAAGELFF.

This clonotype was found many times. The chain employs TRBV4-3 and TRBJ2-2, with a tentative D call TRBD1 (5 bases). This CDR3 region has 16 residues. V lost 0 bases, J lost 3 bases, and 11 bases lay in between. Germline V lookup: CDR1 LGHNA, CDR2 YSLEER. CDR3 protein: CASSQDLPRDTGELFF. CDR3 coding DNA: TGCGCCAGCAGCCAAGATCTCCCCAGGGACACCGGGGAGCTGTTTTTT.

The table lists this clonotype with many counts. The V and J genes are TRBV3-1 and TRBJ2-5; 8 bases align to TRBD1. CDR1 is LGHDT and CDR2 is YNNKEL in the germline V gene (reference sequence). Trimming removed 4 bases from V and 7 bases from J; junction bases left unmatched: 8. The CDR3 has 14 amino acids. Written as DNA, the CDR3 is TGTGCCAGCAGCCCTAACCTTGACAGGGGGACCCAGTACTTC. Its translation: CASSPNLDRGTQYF.